This T cell receptor beta chain was documented in a study of cytomegalovirus exposure and HLA in healthy donors. PCR primers comprised 60 Vbeta and 13 Jbeta primers. Sequencing used immunoSEQ multiplex PCR; TCRdb keeps in-frame clones, though not all of them. Of 150,000 to 200,000 clones listed, about 80% were seen once; the top ten hold about 1%. The CDR3 has 17 residues. CDR1 and CDR2 from the germline V gene are MNHNS and SASEGT. Trimming pared 1 base from V and 2 bases from J, leaving 18 bases between. Source material: PBMCs. The TCR comes from a woman aged 40 to 55 in good health and CMV-seronegative. This rearrangement joins TRBV6-1 to TRBJ2-7; TRBD1 is a possible D gene (5 bases). CDR3 in DNA: TGTGCCAGCAGTGAAGGGCCAACAGGAGTCCTCACCTACGAGCAGTACTTC. This gives the protein CASSEGPTGVLTYEQYF.